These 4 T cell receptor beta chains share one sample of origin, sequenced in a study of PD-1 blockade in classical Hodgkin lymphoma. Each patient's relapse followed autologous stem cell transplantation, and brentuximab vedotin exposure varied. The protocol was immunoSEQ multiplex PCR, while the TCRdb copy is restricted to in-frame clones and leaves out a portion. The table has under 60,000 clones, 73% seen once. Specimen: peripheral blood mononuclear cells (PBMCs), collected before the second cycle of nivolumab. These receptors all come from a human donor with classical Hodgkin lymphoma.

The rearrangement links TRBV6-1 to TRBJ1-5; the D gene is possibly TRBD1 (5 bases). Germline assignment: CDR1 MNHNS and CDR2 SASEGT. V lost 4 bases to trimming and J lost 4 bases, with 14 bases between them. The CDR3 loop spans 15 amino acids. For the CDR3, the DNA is TGTGCCAGCAGTGCTCTAACGGGGGGAAATCAGCCCCAGCATTTT. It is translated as CASSALTGGNQPQHF.

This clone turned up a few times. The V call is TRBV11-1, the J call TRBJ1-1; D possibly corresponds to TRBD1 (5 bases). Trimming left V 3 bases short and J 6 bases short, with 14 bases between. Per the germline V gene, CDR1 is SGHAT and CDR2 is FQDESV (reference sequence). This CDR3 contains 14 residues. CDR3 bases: TGTGCCAGCAGCTTTCACGAGGGACGGGCTGAAGCTTTCTTT. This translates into CASSFHEGRAEAFF.

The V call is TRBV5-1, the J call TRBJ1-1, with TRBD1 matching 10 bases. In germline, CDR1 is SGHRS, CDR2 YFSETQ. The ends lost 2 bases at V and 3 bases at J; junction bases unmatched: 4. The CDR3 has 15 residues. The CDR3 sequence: CASSFRTGGDTEAFF. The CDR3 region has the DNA TGCGCCAGCAGCTTCAGGACAGGGGGTGACACTGAAGCTTTCTTT.

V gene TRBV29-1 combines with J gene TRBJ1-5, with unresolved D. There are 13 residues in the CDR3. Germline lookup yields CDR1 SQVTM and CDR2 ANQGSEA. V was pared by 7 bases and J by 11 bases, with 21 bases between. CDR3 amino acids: CSATVTVGEAQHF. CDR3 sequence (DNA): TGCAGCGCAACGGTAACGGTCGGGGAGGCCCAGCATTTT.